This TCR beta chain was profiled in a study of blood T cell repertoires in COVID-19. Study information: From T cells, B-cell-depleted T cells, or PBMCs came the material, which was cDNA or gDNA.

This CDR3 has 15 residues. The germline V and J ends were trimmed by 3 bases and 0 bases, with 8 bases remaining between them. Germline V lookup: CDR1 LNHDA, CDR2 SQIVND (reference sequence). Data came from immunoSEQ multiplex PCR; TCRdb stores just in-frame clones and leaves some out. The sample has 250,000 to 350,000 clones; about 85% are singletons. The gene calls are TRBV19 and TRBJ1-4; tentatively, D is TRBD1 (5 bases). The specimen sequenced was peripheral blood. This TCR was recovered from a human donor with COVID-19, enrolled during active disease. The donor label of this sample is uncertain. The CDR3 reads CASSIPGATNEKLFF. The CDR3 DNA reads as TGTGCCAGTAGTATTCCGGGGGCAACTAATGAAAAACTGTTTTTT.